This T cell receptor beta chain was sequenced during a study of cytomegalovirus exposure and HLA in healthy donors. General study points: A later analysis showed TCR association rates differing by HLA locus, peaking at DRB1 and lowest at HLA-C. A missense DCLRE1C variant was associated with V- and J-gene trimming of TCR beta chains in a later analysis, and an independent cohort replicated the association.

Trimming took 2 bases from V and 6 from J; bases not matched to a gene: 8. CDR3 length equals 15 residues. Germline loops: CDR1 SGDLS, CDR2 YYNGEE. Of note for this clone: The antigen is not known.

Primers: 60 Vbeta forward and 13 Jbeta reverse. Sequenced by immunoSEQ multiplex PCR; TCRdb stores in-frame clones only, minus some. The table shows under 200,000 clones, with about 85% occurring only once. Regarding donors, all were healthy bone marrow donors. The sample consisted of PBMCs. The receptor was isolated from a man aged 30 to 45 in good health and CMV-seropositive. The rearrangement links TRBV9 to TRBJ2-7; TRBD2 agrees at 10 bases. CDR3 protein: CASSVTGTSVTEQYF. CDR3 nucleotides: TGTGCCAGCAGCGTTACCGGGACTAGCGTTACCGAGCAGTACTTC.